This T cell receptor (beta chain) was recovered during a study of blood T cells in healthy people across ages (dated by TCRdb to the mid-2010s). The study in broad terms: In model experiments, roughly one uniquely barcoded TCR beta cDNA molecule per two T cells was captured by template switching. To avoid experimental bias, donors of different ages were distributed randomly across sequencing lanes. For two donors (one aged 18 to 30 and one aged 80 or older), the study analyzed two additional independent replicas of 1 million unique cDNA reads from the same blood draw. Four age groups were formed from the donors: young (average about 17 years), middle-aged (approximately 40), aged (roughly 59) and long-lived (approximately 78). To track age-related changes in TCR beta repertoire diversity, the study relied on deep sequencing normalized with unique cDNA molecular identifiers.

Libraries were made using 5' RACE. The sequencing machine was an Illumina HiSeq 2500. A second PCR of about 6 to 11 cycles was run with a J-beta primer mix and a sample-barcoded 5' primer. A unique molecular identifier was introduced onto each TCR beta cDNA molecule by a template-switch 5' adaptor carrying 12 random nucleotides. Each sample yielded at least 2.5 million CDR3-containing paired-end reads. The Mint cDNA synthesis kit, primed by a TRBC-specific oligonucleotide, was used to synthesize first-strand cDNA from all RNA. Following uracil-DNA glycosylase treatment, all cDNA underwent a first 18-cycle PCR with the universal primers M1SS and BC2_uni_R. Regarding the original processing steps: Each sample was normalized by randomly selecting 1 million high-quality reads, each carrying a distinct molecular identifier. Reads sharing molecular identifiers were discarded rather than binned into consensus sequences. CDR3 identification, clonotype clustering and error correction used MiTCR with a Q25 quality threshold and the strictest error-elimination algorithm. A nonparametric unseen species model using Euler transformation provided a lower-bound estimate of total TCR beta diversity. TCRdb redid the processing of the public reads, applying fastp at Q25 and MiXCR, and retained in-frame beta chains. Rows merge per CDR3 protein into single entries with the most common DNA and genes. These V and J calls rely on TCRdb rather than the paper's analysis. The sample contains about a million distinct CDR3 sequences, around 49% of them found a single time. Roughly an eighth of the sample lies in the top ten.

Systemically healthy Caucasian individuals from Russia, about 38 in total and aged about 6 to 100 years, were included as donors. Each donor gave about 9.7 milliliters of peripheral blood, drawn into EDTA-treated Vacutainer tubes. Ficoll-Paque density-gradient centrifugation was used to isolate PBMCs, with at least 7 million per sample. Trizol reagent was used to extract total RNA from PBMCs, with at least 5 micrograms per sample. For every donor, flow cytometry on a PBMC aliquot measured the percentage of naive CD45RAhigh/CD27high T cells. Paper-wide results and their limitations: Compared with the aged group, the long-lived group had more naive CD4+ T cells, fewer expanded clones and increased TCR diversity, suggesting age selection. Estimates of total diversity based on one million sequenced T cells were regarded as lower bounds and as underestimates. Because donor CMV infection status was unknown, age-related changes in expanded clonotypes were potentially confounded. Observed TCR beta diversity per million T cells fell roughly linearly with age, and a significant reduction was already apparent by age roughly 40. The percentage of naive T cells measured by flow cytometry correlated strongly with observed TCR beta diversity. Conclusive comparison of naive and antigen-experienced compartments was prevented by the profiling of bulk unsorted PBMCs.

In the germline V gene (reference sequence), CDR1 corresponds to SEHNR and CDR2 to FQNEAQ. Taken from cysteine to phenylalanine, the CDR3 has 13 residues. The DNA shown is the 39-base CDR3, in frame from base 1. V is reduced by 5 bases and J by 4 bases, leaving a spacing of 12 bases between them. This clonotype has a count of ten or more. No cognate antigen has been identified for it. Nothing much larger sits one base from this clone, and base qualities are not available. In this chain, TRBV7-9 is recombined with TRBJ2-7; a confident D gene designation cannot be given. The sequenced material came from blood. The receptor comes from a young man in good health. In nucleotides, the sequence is TGTGCCAGCAGCCAGAATAAACTATACGAGCAGTACTTC. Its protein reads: CASSQNKLYEQYF. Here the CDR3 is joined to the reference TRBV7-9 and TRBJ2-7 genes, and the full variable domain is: DTGVSQNPRHKITKRGQNVTFRCDPISEHNRLYWYRQTLGQGPEFLTYFQNEAQLEKSRLLSDRFSAERPKGSFSTLEIQRTEQGDSAMYLCASSQNKLYEQYFGPGTRLTVT.